The rows below give T cell receptor beta chains drawn from one sample of a study of T cell responses to AZD1222 COVID-19 vaccine. Profiled with immunoSEQ multiplex PCR; TCRdb holds only in-frame clones, not every one. Found here are about 140,000 clones, 80% to 90% of them singletons; the top ten hold more than 2.5%. Here the sequenced sample was peripheral blood, taken on day 0 of AZD1222 vaccination. These receptors were taken from an adult in good health. Each CDR3 is given with its conserved first and last residue. A D gene is named only where the DNA matches it firmly. Rows give clone size only sometimes, using once, few, many, or a class for an expanded clone.

v_gene	abundance	d_gene	j_gene	CDR3nt	CDR3aa
TRBV28	NA	NA	TRBJ2-7	TGTGCCAGCAGTTTGGGGTCGACAGCAGGATACGAGCAGTACTTC	CASSLGSTAGYEQYF
TRBV10-1	NA	TRBD1	TRBJ1-2	TGCGCCAGCAGATTGGGACAGGGGAACTATGGCTACACCTTC	CASRLGQGNYGYTF
TRBV5-1	NA	TRBD2	TRBJ2-3	TGCGCCAGCAGCTTGGAGCGGGGGGCAAGCACAGATACGCAGTATTTT	CASSLERGASTDTQYF
TRBV5-8	NA	NA	TRBJ2-2	TGTGCCAGCAGTTCTTCAGCAGGGGCCTACACCGGGGAGCTGTTTTTT	CASSSSAGAYTGELFF
TRBV2	NA	NA	TRBJ1-1	TGTGCCAGCCTCTTTTACAGGGACACTGAAGCTTTCTTT	CASLFYRDTEAFF
TRBV12-5	NA	NA	TRBJ2-2	TGTGCTAGTGGTTTGGGGGGGAACACCGGGGAGCTGTTTTTT	CASGLGGNTGELFF
TRBV4-3	NA	NA	TRBJ1-5	TGCGCCAGCAGTACCGGGACGGGAAATCAGCCCCAGCATTTT	CASSTGTGNQPQHF
TRBV7-8	NA	NA	TRBJ2-2	TGTGCCAGCAGCTTGGGACTCCACACCGGGGAGCTGTTTTTT	CASSLGLHTGELFF
TRBV28	NA	NA	TRBJ1-3	TGTGCCAGCAGGCCGGGGGCGAGGGGAAACACCATATATTTT	CASRPGARGNTIYF
TRBV6-2/TRBV6-3	NA	NA	TRBJ1-2	TGTGCCAGCAGCCACGACACAATTCTCCACGACGACTATGGCTACACCTTC	CASSHDTILHDDYGYTF
TRBV7-2	NA	NA	TRBJ2-3	TGTGCCAGCAGAGAGGACAGCACAGATACGCAGTATTTT	CASREDSTDTQYF
TRBV20-1	NA	NA	TRBJ2-1	TGCAGTGCTAGTAGGAGGGGAAAATACAATGAGCAGTTCTTC	CSASRRGKYNEQFF
TRBV27	NA	NA	TRBJ1-5	TGTGCCAGCAGTTTGGTACCGGGGATTAATCAGCCCCAGCATTTT	CASSLVPGINQPQHF
TRBV5-1	once	NA	TRBJ2-2	TGCGCCAGCAGCACCGGACAGAGGAACACCGGGGAGCTGTTTTTT	CASSTGQRNTGELFF
TRBV13	NA	NA	TRBJ1-1	TGTGCCAGCAGCAGTTACGGGAACACTGAAGCTTTCTTT	CASSSYGNTEAFF
TRBV11-2	NA	TRBD2	TRBJ2-7	TGTGCCAGCAGCTCAACCGGGGGGGCCCCTTACGAGCAGTACTTC	CASSSTGGAPYEQYF
TRBV4-1	NA	NA	TRBJ1-4	TGCGCCAGCAGCCCAATTCCCCAGGGATCGGGGGAAAAACTGTTTTTT	CASSPIPQGSGEKLFF
TRBV5-4	NA	NA	TRBJ2-5	TGTGCCAGCAGCCCCCCGGGGGTCCAAGAGACCCAGTACTTC	CASSPPGVQETQYF
TRBV7-2	NA	NA	TRBJ1-1	TGTGCCAGCAGCCTCCAGAGGACACCGAACACTGAAGCTTTCTTT	CASSLQRTPNTEAFF
TRBV28	once	NA	TRBJ1-5	TGTGCCAGCAGGTACAGGTATAGCAATCAGCCCCAGCATTTT	CASRYRYSNQPQHF
TRBV5-1	NA	TRBD1	TRBJ2-7	TGCGCCAGCAGCTCCTATGACAGGGCCGGCGAGCAGTACTTC	CASSSYDRAGEQYF
TRBV4-3	NA	TRBD1	TRBJ1-2	TGCGCCAGCAGCCCAAACCCCCTCACAGGGGCCAAATCCCACGGCTACACCTTC	CASSPNPLTGAKSHGYTF
TRBV5-1	NA	TRBD2	TRBJ2-2	TGCGCCAGCAGCTGGGGACTAGCGGGGACCGGGGAGCTGTTTTTT	CASSWGLAGTGELFF
TRBV13	NA	NA	TRBJ1-6	TGTGCCAGCAGCTCGGGCCGGGCAGCCTATAATTCACCCCTCCACTTT	CASSSGRAAYNSPLHF
TRBV3-1/TRBV3-2	NA	NA	TRBJ1-1	TGTGCCAGCAGCCAGGGAAGGTGGGTCTCTGAAGCTTTCTTT	CASSQGRWVSEAFF
TRBV7-2	NA	TRBD2	TRBJ2-5	TGTGCCAGCAGCTTAGCGGTGGCTAGCGGGGGGGAGACCCAGTACTTC	CASSLAVASGGETQYF
TRBV19	NA	TRBD2	TRBJ2-1	TGTGCCAGTAGGTTGGCTAGCGGCATGGGGGAGCAGTTCTTC	CASRLASGMGEQFF
TRBV11-3	NA	TRBD1	TRBJ1-6	TGTGCCAGCAACCATCCCCGGGACAGGGTTGAAAATTCACCCCTCCACTTT	CASNHPRDRVENSPLHF
TRBV4-3	NA	NA	TRBJ2-1	TGCGCCAGCAGCCTGTCTCAGGGGTGGAATGAGCAGTTCTTC	CASSLSQGWNEQFF
TRBV15	NA	TRBD1	TRBJ1-5	TGTGCCACCAGCAGAGGCCTGGGACAGGGTAATCAGCCCCAGCATTTT	CATSRGLGQGNQPQHF
TRBV6-5	NA	NA	TRBJ1-5	TGTGCCAGCAACCGAAGGCCCCAGCATTTT	CASNRRPQHF
TRBV4-2	NA	NA	TRBJ2-7	TGTGCCAGCAGCCAAATTTGGTTCCAGGGCCACTACGAGCAGTACTTC	CASSQIWFQGHYEQYF
TRBV2	once	NA	TRBJ1-2	TGTGCCAGCAGTGGGGCAAATACGATATTCGGGGGCTACACCTTC	CASSGANTIFGGYTF
TRBV4-3	NA	NA	TRBJ2-2	TGCGCCAGCAGCCAAGAATCCCCCAGGACCGGGGAGCTGTTTTTT	CASSQESPRTGELFF
TRBV6-5	NA	NA	TRBJ1-6	TGTGCCAGCAGCCGACCCTCGGGGAATTCACCCCTCCACTTT	CASSRPSGNSPLHF
TRBV7-9	once	NA	TRBJ2-5	TGTGCCAGCAGCTTAAGGTGGGGACAACAAGAGACCCAGTACTTC	CASSLRWGQQETQYF
TRBV7-6	NA	TRBD1	TRBJ2-3	TGTGCCAGCAGCGTCGGACAGGGGCCAACAGATACGCAGTATTTT	CASSVGQGPTDTQYF
TRBV28	once	NA	TRBJ1-5	TGTGCCAGCAGTTTGGCGGGGAATAATCAGCCCCAGCATTTT	CASSLAGNNQPQHF
TRBV9	NA	TRBD1	TRBJ1-1	TGTGCCAGCAGCCGCGACAGGGAGGCAGCTTTCTTT	CASSRDREAAFF
TRBV3-1/TRBV3-2	NA	NA	TRBJ2-3	TGTGCCAGCCGGCAGACAGATACGCAGTATTTT	CASRQTDTQYF
TRBV7-2	NA	NA	TRBJ1-6	TGTGCCAGCAGCCCTCGGCGGGACGGTTATTATAATTCACCCCTCCACTTT	CASSPRRDGYYNSPLHF
TRBV7-6	NA	NA	TRBJ1-1	TGTGCCAGCAGCTACCGATCGGGGGGGAACACTGAAGCTTTCTTT	CASSYRSGGNTEAFF
TRBV2	NA	NA	TRBJ1-2	TGTGCCAGCAGTCCAGGGTATGGCTACACCTTC	CASSPGYGYTF
TRBV30	NA	TRBD1	TRBJ2-7	TGTGCCTGGAGTGTACGGCAGGGGGCCCACGAGCAGTACTTC	CAWSVRQGAHEQYF
TRBV6-1	NA	NA	TRBJ2-5	TGTGCCAGCAGTGAGGTGGGGCAGCTCCAAGAGACCCAGTACTTC	CASSEVGQLQETQYF
TRBV4-3	NA	NA	TRBJ1-2	TGCGCCAGCAGCCAAGTTCGGCAGCTGACCTATGGCTACACCTTC	CASSQVRQLTYGYTF
TRBV18	NA	NA	TRBJ2-2	TGTGCCAGCTCACCTTTAGCTGTAAAGCTAAACACCGGGGAGCTGTTTTTT	CASSPLAVKLNTGELFF
TRBV5-1	NA	TRBD2	TRBJ2-7	TGCGCCAGCAGCCCCTGGACTAGCGCAAGCTCCTACGAGCAGTACTTC	CASSPWTSASSYEQYF
TRBV13	NA	NA	TRBJ1-1	TGTGCCAGCAGCTTCGGGGGGAAAGCTTTCTTT	CASSFGGKAFF
TRBV29-1	NA	TRBD2	TRBJ2-1	TGCAGCGTTGCCCCGGGACTAGCGGGCGGAAATGAGCAGTTCTTC	CSVAPGLAGGNEQFF
TRBV21-1	NA	NA	TRBJ1-2	TGTGCCAGCAGCCCTTACTACCCGGAGGGGCAGGGAGGCTATGGCTACACCTTC	CASSPYYPEGQGGYGYTF
TRBV5-4	NA	TRBD2	TRBJ2-1	TGTGCCAGCAGGGCGGGGGGGCACTACAATGAGCAGTTCTTC	CASRAGGHYNEQFF
TRBV7-9	NA	TRBD2	TRBJ2-7	TGTGCCAGCAGCTGGACAACTAGCGGGAGTGTTCCCTACGAGCAGTACTTC	CASSWTTSGSVPYEQYF
TRBV6-5	NA	NA	TRBJ2-1	TGTGCCAGCAGTTACTCGGAGACGCTAGGGAGTGAGCAGTTCTTC	CASSYSETLGSEQFF
TRBV28	NA	NA	TRBJ2-6	TGTGCCAGCAGTTTACTGCCACCGGTTGGGGCCAACGTCCTGACTTTC	CASSLLPPVGANVLTF
TRBV11-2	once	NA	TRBJ2-1	TGTGCCAGCAGCTTAACCGGGACGTTGGATTACAATGAGCAGTTCTTC	CASSLTGTLDYNEQFF